Listed below are T cell receptor beta chains from one sample, sequenced in a study of CD8 T cells in Susac syndrome. From the immunoSEQ multiplex PCR reads, TCRdb called clonotypes with MiXCR, one entry per CDR3 protein. The sample lists around 270,000 distinct CDR3 sequences, approximately 85% occurring once. The sequenced material came from CD8+ T cells from PBMCs. Receptor source: a human donor with multiple sclerosis. The CDR3 runs from the conserved cysteine through the conserved F or W. The order of the fields is clone size, D gene, J gene, V gene, CDR3 DNA, CDR3 protein. D genes are given only for firm matches. Size tells how often a clone was seen (once, few, many) or the class of an expanded clone, and some rows leave it out.

.,.,TRBJ2-3,TRBV27,TGTGCCAGCAGCCCCCTAACTAGCTCATCGAAAGGAGATACGCAGTATTTT,CASSPLTSSSKGDTQYF
.,.,TRBJ2-1,TRBV11-3,TGTGCCAGCAGCCCTCGAGGGCCGAAGGATGAGCAGTTCTTC,CASSPRGPKDEQFF
.,.,TRBJ2-7,TRBV4-3,TGCGCCAGCAGCCAAGATTTTGGGTCGACTATTACCACCTACGAGCAGTACTTC,CASSQDFGSTITTYEQYF
.,.,TRBJ1-2,TRBV29-1,TGCAGCGGGGGGGACGGCGATGGCTACACCTTC,CSGGDGDGYTF
few,.,TRBJ2-2,TRBV7-6,TGTGCCAGCCGTCCAGGGACCGGGGAGCTGTTTTTT,CASRPGTGELFF
few,.,TRBJ2-7,TRBV20-1,TGCAGTGCTAGAGATTTGGGGGGCTACGAGCAGTACTTC,CSARDLGGYEQYF
.,TRBD1,TRBJ1-1,TRBV9,TGTGCCAGCAGACCGGGACAGGGCTCTGAAGCTTTCTTT,CASRPGQGSEAFF
.,TRBD1,TRBJ2-1,TRBV6-5,TGTGCCAGCAGTTACCCACGGACAGGGGGGGTCAATGAGCAGTTCTTC,CASSYPRTGGVNEQFF
few,.,TRBJ1-3,TRBV7-2,TGTGCCAGCAGCTTAGCCGGTGGGTCAGGAAACACCATATATTTT,CASSLAGGSGNTIYF
.,.,TRBJ1-5,TRBV5-1,TGCGCCAGCAGCTTGGAAGGGCAGGGCATGGAGCCCCAGCATTTT,CASSLEGQGMEPQHF
.,.,TRBJ2-1,TRBV6-2/TRBV6-3,TGTGCCAGCAGTGATGGCCTCCACAATGAGCAGTTCTTC,CASSDGLHNEQFF
.,TRBD1,TRBJ2-1,TRBV5-6,TGTGCCAGCAGCTCCCGACAGGGGGTATACAATGAGCAGTTCTTC,CASSSRQGVYNEQFF
once,.,TRBJ2-7,TRBV3-1,TGTGCCAGCAGCCAATCATCCCCCCAGCGGTATCTCTACGAGCAGTACTTC,CASSQSSPQRYLYEQYF
.,TRBD1,TRBJ2-5,TRBV6-5,TGTGCCAGCAGTTACGGGACAGGGAGCGAGACCCAGTACTTC,CASSYGTGSETQYF
.,.,TRBJ1-3,TRBV19,TGTGCCAGTAATCAGGGTACTGGAAACACCATATATTTT,CASNQGTGNTIYF
.,.,TRBJ2-7,TRBV7-9,TGTGCCAGCAGCGAGGGACTCTTACCATCCTACGAGCAGTACTTC,CASSEGLLPSYEQYF
.,.,TRBJ1-2,TRBV29-1,TGCAGCGTAGCGGGGGATGATGGCTACACCTTC,CSVAGDDGYTF
.,.,TRBJ2-7,TRBV29-1,TGCAGCGTTCCGGGACCGAATTCCTACGAGCAGTACTTC,CSVPGPNSYEQYF